A single sample gave rise to the 26 T cell receptor beta chains below, sequenced in a study of T cells in Graves' hyperthyroidism and ophthalmopathy. Regions amplified from RNA transcripts were the TCR beta CDR3 regions. HTBI primers drove first-round RT-PCR of the TCR CDR3. From the multiplex PCR reads, TCRdb called clonotypes with MiXCR, one entry per CDR3 protein. The table lists 100,000 to 130,000 distinct CDR3 sequences, 15% to 20% of them singletons. Sequencing input: blood. The origin of the receptors is a woman in her forties or fifties with Graves' hyperthyroidism.

This clonotype was seen many times. The rearrangement uses TRBV7-2 and TRBJ2-3, with TRBD2 as a possible D gene (5 bases). There are 15 residues in the CDR3. Trimming took off 5 bases at V and 7 bases at J, with 19 bases between the two ends. Per the germline V gene, CDR1 is SGHTA and CDR2 is FQGNSA. The DNA of the CDR3 is TGTGCCAGCAGCCCTGGGGTAGCGTCTTGGAATACGCAGTATTTT. It yields the protein CASSPGVASWNTQYF.

A few counts support this clonotype. This rearrangement joins TRBV14 to TRBJ2-5, with a possible D match to TRBD2 (5 bases). The CDR3 has 15 amino acids. Germline values: CDR1 SGHDN, CDR2 FVKESK. V was trimmed by 7 bases and J by 1 base, leaving 16 bases between them. The CDR3 here is CASKPQGSPQETQYF. For the CDR3, the DNA is TGTGCCAGCAAACCTCAAGGGAGCCCCCAAGAGACCCAGTACTTC.

This clonotype has at least ten counts. This chain connects TRBV12-3 or TRBV12-4 to TRBJ2-3; TRBD2 agrees at 8 bases. The CDR3 is 14 residues long. V dropped 5 bases and J dropped 3; count of bases not matched to a gene: 4. CDR3 loop: CASSKREYTDTQYF. As DNA, the CDR3 is TGTGCCAGCAGTAAGCGGGAGTATACAGATACGCAGTATTTT.

This clonotype was counted ten times or more. V gene TRBV5-4 combines with J gene TRBJ1-1, with a tentative D call TRBD1 (5 bases). This CDR3 is built from 13 residues. V was shortened by 2 bases and J by 5 bases, with 10 bases between the two germline ends. Looked up from germline, CDR1 is SGHNT and CDR2 is YYREEE (reference sequence). The CDR3 loop is CASSLKGPTEAFF. As DNA, the CDR3 is TGTGCCAGCAGCTTAAAGGGACCTACTGAAGCTTTCTTT.

This clonotype has ten or more counts. The chain joins TRBV2 to TRBJ2-2; D gene ambiguous. Germline assignment: CDR1 SNHLY and CDR2 FYNNEI. CDR3 length equals 15 residues. The V gene lost 0 bases and the J gene lost 3 bases, with 8 bases spanning the gap. CDR3 coding DNA: TGTGCCAGCAGTGAAGCGATAATCGACACCGGGGAGCTGTTTTTT. Translating it yields CASSEAIIDTGELFF.

This clonotype was detected many times. The chain employs TRBV2 and TRBJ2-5, with 10 nucleotides matching TRBD1. J was trimmed by 2 bases and V by 4 bases; bases with no gene match: 4. There are 15 residues in the CDR3. CDR1 and CDR2 (germline): SNHLY, FYNNEI. The CDR3 is CASSVDRGDQETQYF. Here the CDR3 DNA reads TGTGCCAGCAGTGTGGACAGGGGGGATCAAGAGACCCAGTACTTC.

This chain joins TRBV29-1 and TRBJ1-1; 10 positions match TRBD1. The CDR3 consists of 13 residues. Germline assignment: CDR1 SQVTM and CDR2 ANQGSEA. Trimming cost V 6 bases and J 1 base; bases outside gene matches: 2. The CDR3 DNA sequence: TGCAGCGTAGGACAGGGGGGGAACACTGAAGCTTTCTTT. Translating gives CSVGQGGNTEAFF.

This clonotype was counted a few times. The chain employs TRBV6-5 and TRBJ2-1; TRBD2 might be the D (5 bases). Deletions cut 0 bases from V and 13 bases from J, with 16 bases between. Per the germline V gene, CDR1 is MNHEY and CDR2 is SVGAGI. The CDR3 is made up of 14 amino acids. The CDR3 is CASSYSILRGFQFF. The CDR3, as DNA: TGTGCCAGCAGTTACTCGATCCTTCGGGGATTTCAGTTCTTC.

This clonotype has just a few counts. This chain connects TRBV5-8 to TRBJ2-1; 11 bases are shared with TRBD2. This CDR3 is 17 amino acids long. The V gene's germline CDR1 is SGHTS and CDR2 YDEGEE. V lost 4 bases and J lost 3; bases outside the gene matches: 9. CDR3 sequence: CASSPIRTSGSYNEQFF. The CDR3 region has the DNA TGTGCCAGCAGCCCCATACGAACTAGCGGGAGCTACAATGAGCAGTTCTTC.

This clonotype was seen a handful of times. This rearrangement joins TRBV19 to TRBJ1-5; D not certain. This CDR3 is 16 amino acids long. The germline gives CDR1 LNHDA, CDR2 SQIVND (reference sequence). Deletions cut 7 bases from V and 0 bases from J, with 16 bases between. This chain's CDR3 is CASTSSRLGSNQPQHF. As DNA, the CDR3 is TGTGCCAGTACTAGTTCCCGACTTGGTAGCAATCAGCCCCAGCATTTT.

There are many counts of this clonotype. This chain joins TRBV18 and TRBJ2-1; the match to TRBD1 covers 8 bases. This CDR3 region has 16 residues. CDR1 is KGHSH and CDR2 is LQKENI in the germline V gene. J was trimmed by 1 base and V by 3 bases; bases with no gene match: 5. The CDR3 sequence: CASSPSRDRSYNEQFF. The CDR3 bases are TGTGCCAGCTCACCCAGCAGGGACAGGTCCTACAATGAGCAGTTCTTC.

The sample holds many counts of this clonotype. This rearrangement joins TRBV3-1 to TRBJ2-1; TRBD2 matches at 9 bases. V shed 2 bases and J 6 bases; nucleotides not matched to a gene: 11. The CDR3 runs 17 residues. Germline V lookup: CDR1 LGHDT, CDR2 YNNKEL (reference sequence). CDR3 residues: CASSQLSFGREGNEQFF. CDR3 DNA: TGTGCCAGCAGCCAATTATCCTTTGGGCGGGAGGGCAATGAGCAGTTCTTC.

In this sample, this clonotype turned up many times. The chain has TRBV2 and TRBJ1-1; no clear D. The V gene lost 0 bases and the J gene lost 3 bases, with 8 bases spanning the gap. There are 14 residues in the CDR3. CDR1 and CDR2 (germline): SNHLY, FYNNEI. The DNA for the CDR3 is TGTGCCAGCAGTGAAGCGGCAGTATACACTGAAGCTTTCTTT. It specifies CASSEAAVYTEAFF.

This clonotype was recorded at least ten times. The chain uses TRBV6-2 or TRBV6-3 and TRBJ2-7, with no clear D. The V gene's germline CDR1 is MNHEY and CDR2 SVGEGT. The CDR3 is made up of 14 amino acids. Trimming shortened V by 0 bases and J by 3 bases, and 9 bases separated the two germline ends. The CDR3 reads CASSYSIWFYEQYV. In nucleotides, the CDR3 is TGTGCCAGCAGTTACTCGATCTGGTTCTACGAGCAGTACGTC.

This clonotype was seen ten or more times. This chain uses TRBV11-2 with TRBJ2-2; a weak D match, TRBD2 (5 bases). This CDR3 is built from 17 residues. V was trimmed by 1 base and J by 4 bases, leaving 16 bases between them. The germline gives CDR1 SGHAT, CDR2 FQNNGV. The CDR3 DNA reads TGTGCCAGCAGCTTAGCTAGGTCAACTCGGGGCACCGGGGAGCTGTTTTTT. It yields the protein CASSLARSTRGTGELFF.

This clonotype was seen ten or more times. This chain links TRBV28 with TRBJ2-5; D is ambiguous. The CDR3 sequence is 14 residues long. V gave up 5 bases and J gave up 2 bases, with 12 bases separating them. The germline CDR1 and CDR2 sequences are MDHEN and SYDVKM. The CDR3 loop reads CASSDGQLQETQYF. The CDR3 bases are TGTGCCAGCAGTGACGGGCAGTTACAAGAGACCCAGTACTTC.

There are many counts of this clonotype. The chain links TRBV20-1 to TRBJ2-7, with TRBD2 identical over 8 bases. The CDR3 totals 14 residues. The V gene end was trimmed by 3 bases and the J gene end by 2 bases; junction bases not matched to a gene: 6. Germline assignment: CDR1 DFQATT and CDR2 SNEGSKA (reference sequence). In nucleotides, the CDR3 is TGCAGTGCTAGGAATCGAGCGGGGGCCTACGAGCAGTACTTC. Its protein product is CSARNRAGAYEQYF.

This clonotype showed up many times. The CDR3 reads CASLSGGRANTGELFF. The CDR3 nucleotides are TGTGCCAGCCTTAGCGGGGGGCGCGCGAACACCGGGGAGCTGTTTTTT. The chain joins TRBV2 to TRBJ2-2; 10 positions agree with TRBD2. Germline CDR1 reads SNHLY; CDR2 reads FYNNEI. Losses at the gene ends were 8 bases for V and 0 bases for J; bases not matched to a gene: 6. The CDR3 contains 16 residues. Based on the CDR3 plus reference TRBV2 and TRBJ2-2, the full variable domain is EPEVTQTPSHQVTQMGQEVILRCVPISNHLYFYWYRQILGQKVEFLVSFYNNEISEKSEIFDDQFSVERPDGSNFTLKIRSTKLEDSAMYFCASLSGGRANTGELFFGEGSRLTVL.

This clonotype was observed a few times. This chain links TRBV19 with TRBJ1-2; the D gene is possibly TRBD1 (6 bases). This CDR3 has 13 amino acids. The V end was cut by 5 bases, the J end by 6 bases, with 13 bases between. The germline CDR1 and CDR2 sequences are LNHDA and SQIVND (reference sequence). CDR3 DNA sequence: TGTGCCAGTAGTGGGGGCGCTTGGAATGGCTACACCTTC. The encoded protein is CASSGGAWNGYTF. The full variable domain, with the rest looked up from reference TRBV19 and TRBJ1-2, is DGGITQSPKYLFRKEGQNVTLSCEQNLNHDAMYWYRQDPGQGLRLIYYSQIVNDFQKGDIAEGYSVSREKKESFPLTVTSAQKNPTAFYLCASSGGAWNGYTFGSGTRLTVV.

This clonotype was seen repeatedly, ten times or more. The chain combines TRBV12-3 or TRBV12-4 with TRBJ2-5; no clear D gene. V lost 2 bases and J lost 1, with 8 bases in between. The CDR3 has 14 residues. The CDR3 sequence: CASSLSRFQETQYF. The CDR3, as DNA: TGTGCCAGCAGTTTATCCCGGTTCCAAGAGACCCAGTACTTC.

This clonotype was seen many times. The chain carries TRBV20-1 and TRBJ1-5, with 10 bases that match TRBD1. The germline V gene encodes CDR1 DFQATT and CDR2 SNEGSKA (reference sequence). The CDR3 runs 16 residues. The V gene end was trimmed by 6 bases and the J gene end by 0 bases; junction bases not matched to a gene: 8. The CDR3 DNA sequence: TGCAGTGCGTCCGGGACAGGGGTCTATAGCAATCAGCCCCAGCATTTT. Translating it yields CSASGTGVYSNQPQHF.

This clonotype has at least ten counts. V and J are TRBV5-1 and TRBJ1-5, with TRBD1 identical over 9 bases. Trimming removed 0 bases from V and 5 bases from J; junction bases left unmatched: 12. The CDR3 spans 18 residues. The germline gives CDR1 SGHRS, CDR2 YFSETQ. The CDR3 reads CASSLEPPGQGIYQPQHF. The CDR3 DNA follows: TGCGCCAGCAGCTTGGAACCTCCGGGACAGGGTATTTATCAGCCCCAGCATTTT.

The rearrangement uses TRBV7-2 and TRBJ1-5; D unclear. V lost 3 bases and J lost 6, with 6 bases in between. This CDR3 has 12 residues. The germline gives CDR1 SGHTA, CDR2 FQGNSA. DNA of the CDR3: TGTGCCAGCAGCTTCTCTATTCAGCCCCAGCATTTT. It codes for CASSFSIQPQHF.

This clonotype was detected ten times or more. V and J are TRBV20-1 and TRBJ2-7; TRBD1 is a possible D gene (6 bases). The CDR3 extends over 14 amino acids. CDR1 DFQATT and CDR2 SNEGSKA come from the germline V gene (reference sequence). Trimming left V 3 bases short and J 4 bases short, with 16 bases between. CDR3 in amino acids: CSASWAGAGYEQYV. CDR3 DNA: TGCAGTGCTAGTTGGGCAGGGGCCGGGTACGAGCAGTACGTC.

The chain joins TRBV19 to TRBJ2-3; perhaps D is TRBD1 or TRBD2 (5 bases each). Germline V gene lookup returns CDR1 LNHDA and CDR2 SQIVND (reference sequence). Trimming took 6 bases from V and 3 from J, leaving 16 bases between them. This CDR3 has 15 residues. The CDR3 DNA reads TGTGCCAGTAGAACCTCCGGGACCGCGACAGATACGCAGTATTTT. This gives the protein CASRTSGTATDTQYF.

This clonotype was detected ten times or more. The chain combines TRBV20-1 with TRBJ1-2; no definite D call. Trimming pared 5 bases from V and 2 bases from J, leaving 15 bases between. The CDR3 runs 14 residues. Germline values: CDR1 DFQATT, CDR2 SNEGSKA (reference sequence). This chain's CDR3 is CSAAGRNVNYGYTF. The DNA for the CDR3 is TGCAGTGCTGCTGGGCGGAACGTAAACTATGGCTACACCTTC.